The 7 T cell receptor beta chains given below trace back to one sample, sequenced in a study of T cells after yellow fever vaccination. TCRdb re-called the 5' RACE reads through MiXCR, storing one row per CDR3 protein. This sample has 500,000 to 650,000 distinct CDR3 sequences, with roughly a sixth found just once. The sample here was PBMCs, taken about 5 days after the first yellow fever vaccination. The receptors come from a man between 18 and 29 years old who received the YFV17D yellow fever vaccine.

This chain uses TRBV4-3 with TRBJ1-4; no firm D call. Germline CDR1 is LGHNA and CDR2 is YSLEER. The CDR3 contains 15 residues. The V and J ends lost 0 bases and 7 bases respectively, with 12 bases between them. CDR3 nucleotide sequence: TGCGCCAGCAGCCAAGATATGCGTGAGGGTGAAAAACTGTTTTTT. This codes for CASSQDMREGEKLFF.

There are a few counts of this clonotype. The V gene is TRBV7-2, the J gene TRBJ1-5; 7 bases align to TRBD1. The CDR3 runs 14 residues. V shed 5 bases and J 9 bases; nucleotides not matched to a gene: 10. CDR1 is SGHTA, CDR2 FQGNSA, per germline. The CDR3 nucleotides are TGTGCCAGCAGCCTGGACAGGACAGGAGGGCCCCAGCATTTT. Translated: CASSLDRTGGPQHF.

This clonotype was seen a few times. The chain carries TRBV20-1 and TRBJ2-5; 8 nucleotides line up with TRBD2. V was pared by 7 bases and J by 1 base, with 5 bases of the junction left unmatched. This CDR3 is built from 13 residues. Germline V gene sequence: CDR1 DFQATT, CDR2 SNEGSKA (reference sequence). CDR3: CSGGAGGQETQYF. CDR3 coding DNA: TGCAGTGGGGGTGCGGGGGGCCAAGAGACCCAGTACTTC.

This clonotype was found a few times. The chain combines TRBV7-9 with TRBJ1-1, with 7 bases matching TRBD1. The V segment lost 0 bases and the J segment 6 bases; nucleotides outside the gene matches: 4. Per the germline V gene, CDR1 is SEHNR and CDR2 is FQNEAQ (reference sequence). There are 14 residues in the CDR3. CDR3 region: CASSLARQGAEAFF. CDR3 sequence (DNA): TGTGCCAGCAGCTTAGCGCGGCAGGGGGCTGAAGCTTTCTTT. The whole variable domain, remainder taken from reference TRBV7-9 and TRBJ1-1, is DTGVSQNPRHKITKRGQNVTFRCDPISEHNRLYWYRQTLGQGPEFLTYFQNEAQLEKSRLLSDRFSAERPKGSFSTLEIQRTEQGDSAMYLCASSLARQGAEAFFGQGTRLTVV.

V gene TRBV6-1 combines with J gene TRBJ2-3; the match to TRBD2 covers 8 bases. Germline V lookup: CDR1 MNHNS, CDR2 SASEGT. With 10 bases clipped from V and 6 bases from J, the junction kept 15 bases outside the gene matches. The CDR3 is 15 residues long. The CDR3 DNA follows: TGTGCCACCTGGGGGGGGCTAGCGGGCCCGGATACGCAGTATTTT. This translates into CATWGGLAGPDTQYF.

The chain has TRBV29-1 and TRBJ1-1, with D perhaps TRBD1 (5 bases). The CDR3 sequence is 13 residues long. V lost 7 bases and J lost 3, with 15 bases in between. CDR1 and CDR2 from the germline V gene are SQVTM and ANQGSEA. DNA of the CDR3: TGCAGCGGTACCAGGGACGGGGACACTGAAGCTTTCTTT. Residues: CSGTRDGDTEAFF.

This clonotype was seen a handful of times. The chain combines TRBV9 with TRBJ2-2; 7 nucleotides agree with TRBD1. J was trimmed by 3 bases and V by 3 bases; bases with no gene match: 5. Germline CDR1 and CDR2: SGDLS and YYNGEE. This CDR3 spans 15 amino acids. The DNA of the CDR3 is TGTGCCAGCAGCGCGACAGGGCGTGACACCGGGGAGCTGTTTTTT. Protein: CASSATGRDTGELFF.